The table lists the clone carrying this T cell receptor beta chain with many counts. Building the TCR beta libraries relied on iRepertoire HTBI primers, and CDR3 regions underwent Arm-PCR. TCRdb called the multiplex PCR reads again in MiXCR, with one record for every CDR3 protein. The sample consists of about 440,000 distinct CDR3 sequences, 15% of them appearing once. The sample is drawn from a study of regulatory T cells in long-lasting Graves disease. As to time point: newly diagnosed GD, antithyroid drugs for less than 3 months. The TCR library was made from RNA extracted from PBMCs. This same sample was also taken into another study, of T cells in Graves' hyperthyroidism and ophthalmopathy.

This material consisted of peripheral blood mononuclear cells (PBMCs), taken at new diagnosis, from a patient treated with antithyroid drugs. The sequence came from a woman in her twenties or thirties with Graves disease.

Here the CDR3 DNA reads TGCAGCGTTAACCCCGGGACTAGCACAAATGAGCAGTTCTTC. It encodes CSVNPGTSTNEQFF. The chain recombines TRBV29-1 with TRBJ2-1; 9 bases match TRBD2. The CDR3 is 14 residues long. The V gene's germline CDR1 is SQVTM and CDR2 ANQGSEA. J was trimmed by 7 bases and V by 5 bases; bases with no gene match: 9.